Listed here is a single T cell receptor beta chain. Its antigen is still unknown. Other DNA sequences of this sample code for an identical CDR3. This sample was included in a study of T cell responses to AZD1222 COVID-19 vaccine. Turning to the study itself: Combined were second doses at about 4 or about 12 weeks.

Generated by immunoSEQ multiplex PCR, the TCRdb table keeps only in-frame clones and is missing some. The sample has about 90,000 clones, 86% seen once. Study-level results: No repertoire was sampled before or during the peak T cell response, only after it. It should be noted that donors were predominantly white British and more often female, and clonal diversity was possibly underestimated. Per reports, nearly half of all spike-specific TCRs target regions that are unmutated in variants.

The germline CDR1 and CDR2 sequences are SEHNR and FQNEAQ (reference sequence). Trimming cost V 2 bases and J 2 bases, with 12 bases left between them. This CDR3 contains 16 residues. This TCR came from an adult in good health. The J gene is TRBJ1-4, the V gene TRBV7-9, with a possible D match to TRBD1 (5 bases). The sequences come from peripheral blood, collected on day 0 of AZD1222 vaccination. This CDR3 is CASSLSGGRTNEKLFF. CDR3 sequence (DNA): TGTGCCAGCAGCTTAAGCGGGGGAAGGACTAATGAAAAACTGTTTTTT.